This entry concerns a single TCR beta chain. A second about 6 to 12 cycle PCR used barcoded and J-beta primers. TCRdb reprocessed the 5' RACE reads via MiXCR and lists one record per CDR3 protein. In the table there are 1.6 million or so distinct CDR3 sequences, 34% of which are singletons. Germline lookup yields CDR1 DFQATT and CDR2 SNEGSKA (reference sequence). The CDR3 has 17 residues. Trimming removed 1 base from V and 4 bases from J, with 22 bases in between. The source of the sample is a study of blood T cells in healthy people across ages. The chain uses TRBV20-1 and TRBJ1-2; maybe TRBD1 (5 bases). Sequences were obtained from blood. This receptor was identified in a woman aged 25 to 39 in good health. CDR3: CSARAPIGQSGFYGYTF. DNA for the CDR3: TGCAGTGCTAGAGCCCCTATAGGGCAGTCAGGGTTCTATGGCTACACCTTC.